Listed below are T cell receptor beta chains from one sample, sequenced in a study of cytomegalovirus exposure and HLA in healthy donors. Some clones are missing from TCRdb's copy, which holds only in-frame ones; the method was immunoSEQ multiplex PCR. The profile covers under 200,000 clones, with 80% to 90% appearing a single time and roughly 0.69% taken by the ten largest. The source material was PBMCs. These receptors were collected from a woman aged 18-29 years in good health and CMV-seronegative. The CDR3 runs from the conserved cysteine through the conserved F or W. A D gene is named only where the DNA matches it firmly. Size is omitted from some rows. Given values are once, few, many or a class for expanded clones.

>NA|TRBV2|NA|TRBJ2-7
CASRRGGRDEQYF
TGTGCCAGCAGAAGAGGGGGGAGGGACGAGCAGTACTTC
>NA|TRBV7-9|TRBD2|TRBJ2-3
CASSFSSGSTDTQYF
TGTGCCAGCAGCTTCTCTAGCGGTAGCACAGATACGCAGTATTTT
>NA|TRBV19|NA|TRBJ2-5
CATALWQEGTQYF
TGTGCCACAGCACTCTGGCAGGAAGGGACCCAGTACTTC
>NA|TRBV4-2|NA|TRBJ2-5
CASSQDYLAEETQYF
TGTGCCAGCAGCCAAGATTATTTGGCGGAAGAGACCCAGTACTTC
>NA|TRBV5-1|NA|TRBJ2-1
CASSPPGVGGSSKFF
TGCGCCAGCAGCCCTCCAGGGGTGGGCGGGAGTAGTAAGTTCTTC
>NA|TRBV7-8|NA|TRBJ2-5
CASSPRTVQETQYF
TGTGCCAGCAGCCCCCGGACAGTCCAAGAGACCCAGTACTTC
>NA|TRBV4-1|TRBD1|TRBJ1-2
CASSLLQGGYGYTF
TGCGCCAGCAGCCTCCTACAGGGGGGCTATGGCTACACCTTC
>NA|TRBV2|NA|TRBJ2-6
CASGRGSSGANVLTF
TGTGCCAGCGGCAGGGGTAGCTCTGGGGCCAACGTCCTGACTTTC
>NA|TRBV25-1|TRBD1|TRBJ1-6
CASSGGGQHLYNSPLHF
TGTGCCAGCAGTGGAGGGGGACAGCACCTTTATAATTCACCCCTCCACTTT
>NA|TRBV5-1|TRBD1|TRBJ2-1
CASSYITGTGGPPGDNEQFF
TGCGCCAGCAGCTATATTACCGGGACAGGGGGCCCACCTGGTGACAATGAGCAGTTCTTC
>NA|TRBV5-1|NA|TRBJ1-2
CASSMGAGNYGYTF
TGCGCCAGCAGCATGGGGGCAGGGAACTATGGCTACACCTTC
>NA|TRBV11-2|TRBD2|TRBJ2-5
CASSRGTSGQETQYF
TGTGCCAGCAGCCGCGGGACTAGCGGGCAAGAGACCCAGTACTTC
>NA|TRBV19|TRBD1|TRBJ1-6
CASTVRTGTGNSPLHF
TGTGCCAGCACCGTCCGCACCGGGACAGGGAATTCACCCCTCCACTTT
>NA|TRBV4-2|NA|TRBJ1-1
CASSQVAGDTEAFF
TGTGCCAGCAGCCAAGTAGCAGGGGACACTGAAGCTTTCTTT
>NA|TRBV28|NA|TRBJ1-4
CASSFRVALTNEKLFF
TGTGCCAGCAGTTTTCGGGTGGCACTGACTAATGAAAAACTGTTTTTT
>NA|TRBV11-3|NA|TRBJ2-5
CASSLDRETQYF
TGTGCCAGCAGCTTAGATCGGGAGACCCAGTACTTC
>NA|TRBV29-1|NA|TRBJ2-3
CSVGAGVSDTQYF
TGCAGCGTCGGGGCAGGGGTCAGTGATACGCAGTATTTT
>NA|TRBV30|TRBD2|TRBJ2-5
CACGGASTQYF
TGTGCCTGCGGGGGGGCGTCGACCCAGTACTTC
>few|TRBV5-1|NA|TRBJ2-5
CASSLAVGQETQYF
TGCGCCAGCAGCTTGGCCGTCGGCCAAGAGACCCAGTACTTC
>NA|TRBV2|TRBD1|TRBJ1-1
CASSVLQGANTEAFF
TGTGCCAGCAGTGTTTTGCAGGGGGCGAACACTGAAGCTTTCTTT
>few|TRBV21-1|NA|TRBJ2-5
CASSTHRGYQETQYF
TGTGCCAGCAGCACGCATAGGGGGTACCAAGAGACCCAGTACTTC
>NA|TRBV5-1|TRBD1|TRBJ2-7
CASSGQGAHEQYF
TGCGCCAGCAGTGGACAGGGGGCCCACGAGCAGTACTTC
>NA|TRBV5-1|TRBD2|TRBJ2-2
CASSELAGGGTGELFF
TGCGCCAGCAGCGAGCTAGCGGGAGGCGGCACCGGGGAGCTGTTTTTT
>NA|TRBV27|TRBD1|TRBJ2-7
CASSIGTDYEQYF
TGTGCCAGCAGTATCGGGACAGATTACGAGCAGTACTTC
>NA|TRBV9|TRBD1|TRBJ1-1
CASSVGSPGGTEAFF
TGTGCCAGCAGCGTAGGGTCCCCAGGGGGCACTGAAGCTTTCTTT
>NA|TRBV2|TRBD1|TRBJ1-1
CASSEQGAGTEAFF
TGTGCCAGCAGTGAACAGGGGGCAGGCACTGAAGCTTTCTTT
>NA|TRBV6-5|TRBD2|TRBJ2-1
CASSYASGVPSEQFF
TGTGCCAGCAGTTACGCTAGCGGGGTCCCATCCGAGCAGTTCTTC
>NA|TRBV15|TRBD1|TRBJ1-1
CATSREQGIGMNTEAFF
TGTGCCACCAGCAGAGAACAGGGGATCGGCATGAACACTGAAGCTTTCTTT
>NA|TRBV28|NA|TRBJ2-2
CASSEAPGGRSATGELFF
TGTGCCAGCAGTGAGGCCCCCGGTGGGAGGAGTGCTACCGGGGAGCTGTTTTTT
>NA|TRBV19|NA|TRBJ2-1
CASSPSQRRRNEQFF
TGTGCCAGTAGCCCATCACAGCGGCGGAGGAATGAGCAGTTCTTC
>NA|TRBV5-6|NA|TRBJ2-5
CSSSLFPNQETQYF
TGTTCCAGCAGCTTGTTCCCCAACCAAGAGACCCAGTACTTC
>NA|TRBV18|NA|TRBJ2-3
CASSPPTGTDTQYF
TGTGCCAGCTCACCGCCGACAGGAACAGATACGCAGTATTTT
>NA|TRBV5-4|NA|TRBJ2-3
CASSLPITDTQYF
TGTGCCAGTAGCTTGCCCATTACAGATACGCAGTATTTT
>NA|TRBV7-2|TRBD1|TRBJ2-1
CASSHTLQGGNEQFF
TGTGCCAGCAGCCATACATTACAGGGGGGCAATGAGCAGTTCTTC
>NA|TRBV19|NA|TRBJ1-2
CASSSRRQNYGYTF
TGTGCCAGTAGTTCGCGTCGACAGAACTATGGCTACACCTTC
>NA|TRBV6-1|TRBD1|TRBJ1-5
CASSSDRGANQPQHF
TGTGCCAGCAGTTCTGACAGGGGGGCAAATCAGCCCCAGCATTTT
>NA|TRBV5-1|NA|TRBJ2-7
CASSFASAYEQYF
TGCGCCAGCAGCTTCGCTAGCGCCTACGAGCAGTACTTC
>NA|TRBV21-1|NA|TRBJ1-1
CASSKDRIDTEAFF
TGTGCCAGCAGCAAAGACAGGATTGACACTGAAGCTTTCTTT
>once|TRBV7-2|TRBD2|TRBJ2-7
CASSLVLAGGGEQYF
TGTGCCAGCAGCTTAGTGCTAGCGGGAGGCGGCGAGCAGTACTTC
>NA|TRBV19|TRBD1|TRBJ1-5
CASNVGPGGDQPQHF
TGTGCCAGTAACGTAGGTCCAGGGGGAGATCAGCCCCAGCATTTT
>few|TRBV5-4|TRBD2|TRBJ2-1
CASSLEATSGRDEQFF
TGTGCCAGCAGCTTGGAAGCGACTAGCGGGAGGGATGAGCAGTTCTTC
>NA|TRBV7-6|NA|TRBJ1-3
CASSVRGSGNTIYF
TGTGCCAGCAGCGTCAGGGGCTCTGGAAACACCATATATTTT
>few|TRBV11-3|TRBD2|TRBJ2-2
CASSSRRKQTSGVNTGELFF
TGTGCCAGCAGCTCCCGCCGAAAACAGACTAGCGGGGTAAACACCGGGGAGCTGTTTTTT